A single sample is the source of the 16 T cell receptor beta chains below, sequenced in a study of T cell clonotyping in hematopoietic cell transplantation. Profiling relied on immunoSEQ multiplex PCR, and the TCRdb table lists in-frame clones only, not all of them. The profile shows around 37,000 clones, around 95% of them singletons. Sample: peripheral blood mononuclear cells. Receptors were obtained from a man aged 25-45 years in good health. Some clones in this sample may be carry-over from other donors' samples.

The V call is TRBV2, the J call TRBJ1-2; D is ambiguous. The V gene lost 7 bases and the J gene lost 4 bases, with 10 bases spanning the gap. Germline V gene data show CDR1 as SNHLY and CDR2 as FYNNEI. This CDR3 is 12 amino acids long. The CDR3 reads CASKRYSYGYTF. The CDR3 DNA sequence: TGTGCCAGCAAACGATACAGCTATGGCTACACCTTC.

V usage is TRBV5-8 and J usage is TRBJ1-4; D ambiguous. This CDR3 spans 17 amino acids. CDR1 is SGHTS, CDR2 YDEGEE, per germline. Trimming removed 0 bases at V and 0 bases at J, with 12 bases between. The CDR3 loop is CASSLGFGGATNEKLFF. DNA of the CDR3: TGTGCCAGCAGCTTGGGCTTTGGTGGAGCAACTAATGAAAAACTGTTTTTT.

The chain combines TRBV5-1 with TRBJ1-1; 10 positions agree with TRBD1. Germline V CDR1 and CDR2: SGHRS, YFSETQ. The CDR3 runs 18 residues. Trimming cost V 1 base and J 1 base; bases outside gene matches: 10. CDR3 in amino acids: CASSLTTGGLGSNTEAFF. CDR3 nucleotides: TGCGCCAGCAGCTTGACGACAGGGGGCTTGGGATCGAACACTGAAGCTTTCTTT.

Written as DNA, the CDR3 is TGTGCCAGTAGCTTCTTCCCGGGACAGCTGAACACTGAAGCTTTCTTT. Its protein product is CASSFFPGQLNTEAFF. The chain links TRBV19 to TRBJ1-1, with 7 nucleotides matching TRBD1. The CDR3 has 16 residues. V shed 6 bases, J shed 0 bases, and the junction held 10 bases outside the gene matches. CDR1 and CDR2 from the germline V gene are LNHDA and SQIVND (reference sequence).

The chain couples TRBV2 to TRBJ2-1; 11 bases match TRBD2. CDR3 length equals 16 residues. J gave up 4 bases and V 4 bases, and 6 bases lay outside the gene matches. Germline V gene sequence: CDR1 SNHLY, CDR2 FYNNEI. CDR3 amino acids: CASSVSGGALYNEQFF. Written as DNA, the CDR3 is TGTGCCAGCAGTGTTAGCGGGGGGGCACTTTACAATGAGCAGTTCTTC.

The chain recombines TRBV29-1 with TRBJ2-7; weak D call: TRBD2 (5 bases). The germline V gene has CDR1 SQVTM and CDR2 ANQGSEA. The CDR3 loop spans 12 amino acids. Trimming removed 4 bases from V and 1 base from J, with 8 bases in between. The CDR3 spells CSVAGGSYEQYF. The CDR3 bases are TGCAGCGTTGCAGGAGGTTCCTACGAGCAGTACTTC.

The V call is TRBV9, the J call TRBJ2-4; either TRBD1 or TRBD2 may supply D (6 bases each). Trimming took 4 bases from V and 2 from J, leaving 19 bases between them. The CDR3 loop spans 17 amino acids. CDR1 and CDR2 (germline): SGDLS, YYNGEE. The CDR3 loop reads CASSQLQGGGSKNIQYF. The CDR3 bases are TGTGCCAGCAGCCAACTACAAGGGGGAGGATCCAAAAACATTCAGTACTTC.

This clone was found once. This chain connects TRBV6-5 to TRBJ1-2, with 9 bases lining up with TRBD1. This CDR3 is 13 amino acids long. CDR1 is MNHEY and CDR2 is SVGAGI in the germline V gene. The junction had 8 bases not matched to a gene; V was cut back by 10 bases and J by 5 bases. The CDR3 spells CATARDRVYGYTF. In DNA, the CDR3 is TGTGCCACCGCCCGGGACAGGGTGTATGGCTACACCTTC.

This rearrangement joins TRBV15 to TRBJ1-6; D is unresolved. V shed 4 bases and J shed 5 bases, with 15 bases lying between them. Germline loops: CDR1 LNHNV, CDR2 YYDKDF (reference sequence). The CDR3 is made up of 16 amino acids. The CDR3 nucleotides read TGTGCCACCAGCAATCATCCGACCCCAAATAATTCACCCCTCCACTTT. This sequence encodes CATSNHPTPNNSPLHF.

This chain connects TRBV6-6 to TRBJ1-1, with 8 positions matching TRBD1. This CDR3 is built from 14 residues. CDR1 and CDR2 from the germline V gene are MNHNY and SVGAGI (reference sequence). V lost 5 bases to trimming and J lost 3 bases; unmatched junction nucleotides: 5. CDR3 in amino acids: CASSQTQGDTEAFF. CDR3 sequence (DNA): TGTGCCAGCAGTCAAACACAGGGGGACACTGAAGCTTTCTTT.

The table lists this clone with a count of one. This chain connects TRBV19 to TRBJ1-1, with 10 bases matching TRBD1. V lost 5 bases to trimming and J lost 4 bases; unmatched junction nucleotides: 4. The CDR3 contains 14 residues. Germline loops: CDR1 LNHDA, CDR2 SQIVND (reference sequence). CDR3 sequence: CASSLGTGVTEAFF. In nucleotides, the CDR3 is TGTGCCAGTAGTCTAGGGACAGGGGTCACTGAAGCTTTCTTT.

The chain is built from TRBV6-6 and TRBJ2-3; tentatively, D is TRBD2 (6 bases). The length of the CDR3 is 14 residues. V was cut by 5 bases and J by 8 bases, with 17 bases left in between. Germline values: CDR1 MNHNY, CDR2 SVGAGI (reference sequence). The chain's CDR3 is CASSRPGLGGTQYF. The CDR3 DNA is TGTGCCAGCAGTCGACCGGGACTCGGGGGTACGCAGTATTTT.

The V and J genes are TRBV30 and TRBJ1-5; D is undetermined. Trimming removed 4 bases at V and 3 bases at J, with 10 bases between. This CDR3 comprises 13 residues. Germline lookup yields CDR1 GTSNPN and CDR2 SVGIG (reference sequence). The chain's CDR3 is CAWTGGNNQPQHF. The CDR3 DNA reads as TGTGCCTGGACAGGCGGTAACAATCAGCCCCAGCATTTT.

Here the CDR3 DNA reads TGTGCCAGCAGCTTCGCGGGACAGGACACTGAAGCTTTCTTT. As protein: CASSFAGQDTEAFF. The genes are TRBV7-3 and TRBJ1-1; 8 bases align to TRBD1. Germline V gene data show CDR1 as SGHTA and CDR2 as FQGTGA. J gave up 3 bases and V 3 bases, and 3 bases lay outside the gene matches. The CDR3 runs 14 residues.

This chain connects TRBV4-1 to TRBJ2-3; 15 positions agree with TRBD2. The CDR3 is 16 amino acids. The V gene end was trimmed by 4 bases and the J gene end by 5 bases; junction bases not matched to a gene: 4. The germline gives CDR1 MGHRA, CDR2 YSYEKL. The CDR3 DNA follows: TGCGCCAGCAGCCTGGGACTAGCGGGGGGCGGAGATACGCAGTATTTT. It translates to CASSLGLAGGGDTQYF.

The chain joins TRBV6-5 to TRBJ1-1; no reliable D call. This CDR3 spans 15 amino acids. Trimming stripped 8 bases from V and 5 bases from J, with 21 bases between. Germline V CDR1 and CDR2: MNHEY, SVGAGI. CDR3 in amino acids: CASVERPGFGTEAFF. CDR3 nucleotides: TGTGCCAGCGTCGAAAGACCCGGTTTTGGGACTGAAGCTTTCTTT.